The 5 T cell receptor beta chains listed next were all sequenced from one sample in a study of T cell responses to AZD1222 COVID-19 vaccine. The method was immunoSEQ multiplex PCR; TCRdb's version includes in-frame clones alone and lacks a portion of them. The sample yields roughly 190,000 clones, more than 80% seen once. Specimen: peripheral blood, collected on day 0 of AZD1222 vaccination. The origin of the receptors is an adult in good health.

In its sample, this clone was seen a few times. The chain employs TRBV7-9 and TRBJ2-1; 7 positions agree with TRBD1. Germline V lookup: CDR1 SEHNR, CDR2 FQNEAQ (reference sequence). The CDR3 extends over 15 amino acids. The J segment lost 6 bases and the V segment lost 6 bases, leaving 11 bases of the junction unmatched. CDR3 bases: TGTGCCAGCAGTAGACCAGGGGGAGATTTCAATGAGCAGTTCTTC. It translates to CASSRPGGDFNEQFF.

The genes are TRBV19 and TRBJ2-3; D unclear. Trimming cost V 7 bases and J 7 bases, with 15 bases left between them. The CDR3 runs to 13 residues. Germline CDR1 and CDR2: LNHDA and SQIVND (reference sequence). The CDR3 bases are TGTGCCAGTAAGAGGACCGCCCTAAATACGCAGTATTTT. Translated: CASKRTALNTQYF.

The chain links TRBV18 to TRBJ1-2, with unresolved D. The V gene lost 0 bases and the J gene lost 6 bases, with 8 bases spanning the gap. Per germline, CDR1 KGHSH and CDR2 LQKENI. The CDR3 totals 13 residues. In DNA form, the CDR3 reads TGTGCCAGCTCACCACCGGTCTTGAATGGCTACACCTTC. Encoded protein: CASSPPVLNGYTF.

This clone was recorded only once. J is TRBJ2-7 and V is TRBV10-1; 8 nucleotides align to TRBD2. V dropped 2 bases and J dropped 5; count of bases not matched to a gene: 2. CDR3 length: 13 amino acids. CDR1 is WNHNN and CDR2 is SYGVQD in the germline V gene (reference sequence). The CDR3 protein is CASSERGGHEQYF. CDR3 DNA sequence: TGCGCCAGCAGTGAGCGGGGGGGCCACGAGCAGTACTTC.

The chain links TRBV4-2 to TRBJ1-2; D call uncertain. The CDR3 loop spans 18 amino acids. Germline V gene sequence: CDR1 LGHNA, CDR2 YNFKEQ. Trimming pared 2 bases from V and 0 bases from J, leaving 19 bases between. CDR3 nucleotides: TGTGCCAGCAGCCAACCTTTAACCCGAAAACAGTCTAACTATGGCTACACCTTC. Protein: CASSQPLTRKQSNYGYTF.